This T cell receptor beta chain was found in a study of blood T cell repertoires in COVID-19. V was cut by 5 bases and J by 1 base, with 11 bases left in between. The CDR3 sequence is 14 residues long. Germline V gene sequence: CDR1 PRHDT, CDR2 FYEKMQ (reference sequence). Clones were sequenced by immunoSEQ multiplex PCR, and TCRdb holds only the in-frame ones, with some missing. The sample shows around 130,000 clones, roughly 86% of them seen only once. The rearrangement links TRBV13 to TRBJ1-1; D is unresolved. The sequenced sample consisted of peripheral blood. The clonotype originates from a woman aged 50 to 65 who had recovered from COVID-19. This CDR3 reads CASSPLAGNTEAFF. CDR3 nucleotide sequence: TGTGCCAGCAGCCCCTTGGCAGGGAACACTGAAGCTTTCTTT.